Listed here is a single T cell receptor beta chain. Assay used: immunoSEQ multiplex PCR; TCRdb lists only in-frame clones, some missing. The sample carries approximately 94,000 clones, 70% to 85% recorded once. The data were obtained in a study of control samples from healthy donors and cancer patients. In germline, CDR1 is MNHEY, CDR2 SVGAGI. This CDR3 contains 16 residues. V dropped 2 bases and J dropped 2; count of bases not matched to a gene: 4. Material: PBMCs. The source is a man aged 65 to 79 with lung cancer. This rearrangement joins TRBV6-5 to TRBJ2-3, with TRBD2 identical over 10 bases. CDR3 bases: TGTGCCAGCAGTTACAAAGGACTAGCGGCCACAGATACGCAGTATTTT. Protein sequence: CASSYKGLAATDTQYF.